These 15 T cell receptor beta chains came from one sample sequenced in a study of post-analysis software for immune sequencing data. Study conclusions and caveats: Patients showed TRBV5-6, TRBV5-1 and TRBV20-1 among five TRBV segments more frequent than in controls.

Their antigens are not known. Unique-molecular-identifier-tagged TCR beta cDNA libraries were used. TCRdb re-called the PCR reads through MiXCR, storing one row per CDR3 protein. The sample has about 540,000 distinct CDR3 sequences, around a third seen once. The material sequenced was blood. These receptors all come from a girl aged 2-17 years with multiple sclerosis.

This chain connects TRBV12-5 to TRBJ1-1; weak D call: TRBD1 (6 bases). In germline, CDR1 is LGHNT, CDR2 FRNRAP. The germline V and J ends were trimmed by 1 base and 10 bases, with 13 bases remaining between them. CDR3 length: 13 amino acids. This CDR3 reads CASGLDYRVPAFF. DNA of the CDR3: TGTGCTAGTGGTTTGGACTACAGGGTCCCAGCTTTCTTT.

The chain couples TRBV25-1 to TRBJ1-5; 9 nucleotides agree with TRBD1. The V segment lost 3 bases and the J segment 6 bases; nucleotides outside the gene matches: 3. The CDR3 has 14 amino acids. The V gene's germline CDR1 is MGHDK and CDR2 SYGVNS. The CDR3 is CASSDTGGFQPQHF. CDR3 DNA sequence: TGTGCCAGCAGTGACACAGGGGGCTTTCAGCCCCAGCATTTT. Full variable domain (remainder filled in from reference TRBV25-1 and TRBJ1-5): EADIYQTPRYLVIGTGKKITLECSQTMGHDKMYWYQQDPGMELHLIHYSYGVNSTEKGDLSSESTVSRIRTEHFPLTLESARPSHTSQYLCASSDTGGFQPQHFGDGTRLSIL.

Written as DNA, the CDR3 is TGCGCCAGCAGCTTGGCGCTAAAGCCTCTCCGGGACATCGAAGAGACCCAGTACTTC. Its translation: CASSLALKPLRDIEETQYF. The V and J genes are TRBV5-1 and TRBJ2-5; D may be TRBD1 (6 bases). V was pared by 0 bases and J by 3 bases, with 24 bases between. The CDR3 is 19 residues long. The germline gives CDR1 SGHRS, CDR2 YFSETQ.

The CDR3 DNA sequence: TGTGCCAGCAGCTTACCGATTAGAGGGACAGGAGCCCCTAGCACAGATACGCAGTATTTT. Protein: CASSLPIRGTGAPSTDTQYF. The gene calls are TRBV7-9 and TRBJ2-3, with TRBD1 matching 8 bases. The CDR3 covers 20 residues. Germline-derived CDR1 and CDR2 are SEHNR and FQNEAQ (reference sequence). V was pared by 2 bases and J by 0 bases, with 16 bases of the junction left unmatched.

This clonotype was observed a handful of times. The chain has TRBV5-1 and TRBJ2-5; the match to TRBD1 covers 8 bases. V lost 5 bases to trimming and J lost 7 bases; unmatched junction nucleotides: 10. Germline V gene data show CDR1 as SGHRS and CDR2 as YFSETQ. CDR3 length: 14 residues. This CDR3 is CASSKGQVEVTQYF. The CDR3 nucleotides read TGCGCCAGCAGTAAGGGACAGGTGGAGGTGACCCAGTACTTC.

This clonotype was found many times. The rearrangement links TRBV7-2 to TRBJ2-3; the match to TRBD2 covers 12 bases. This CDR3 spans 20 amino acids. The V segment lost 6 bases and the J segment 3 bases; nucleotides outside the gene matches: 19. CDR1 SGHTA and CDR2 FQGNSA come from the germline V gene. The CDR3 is CASSPPVGTSGPQGTDTQYF. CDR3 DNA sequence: TGTGCCAGCAGTCCCCCCGTAGGGACTAGCGGGCCCCAAGGGACAGATACGCAGTATTTT.

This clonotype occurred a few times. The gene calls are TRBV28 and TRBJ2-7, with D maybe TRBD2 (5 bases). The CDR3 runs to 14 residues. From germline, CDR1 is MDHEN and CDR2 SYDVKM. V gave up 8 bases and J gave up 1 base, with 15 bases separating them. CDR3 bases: TGTGCCAGCCAACCTTCGACTATATCCTACGAGCAGTACTTC. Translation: CASQPSTISYEQYF.

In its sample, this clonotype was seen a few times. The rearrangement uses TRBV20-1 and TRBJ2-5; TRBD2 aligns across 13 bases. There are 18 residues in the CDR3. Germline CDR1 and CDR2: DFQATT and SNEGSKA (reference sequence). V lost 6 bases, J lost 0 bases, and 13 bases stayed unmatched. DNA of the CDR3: TGCAGTGCCAGTAAAGGACTAGCGGGGGTTAGGTACCAAGAGACCCAGTACTTC. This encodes CSASKGLAGVRYQETQYF.

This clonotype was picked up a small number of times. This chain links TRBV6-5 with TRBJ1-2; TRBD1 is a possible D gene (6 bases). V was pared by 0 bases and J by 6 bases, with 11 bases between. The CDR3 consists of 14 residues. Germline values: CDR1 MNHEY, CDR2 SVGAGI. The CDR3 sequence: CASSYSTRGDGYTF. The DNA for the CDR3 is TGTGCCAGCAGTTACTCGACCAGGGGCGATGGCTACACCTTC.

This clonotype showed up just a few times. The CDR3 DNA follows: TGTGCCAGCAGCGACAGTGGGAGAAGCTACGAGCAGTACTTC. It is translated as CASSDSGRSYEQYF. The V gene is TRBV6-6, the J gene TRBJ2-7, with D possibly being TRBD1 or TRBD2 (5 bases each). V was shortened by 6 bases and J by 3 bases, with 15 bases between the two germline ends. Germline values: CDR1 MNHNY, CDR2 SVGAGI (reference sequence). The CDR3 runs 14 residues.

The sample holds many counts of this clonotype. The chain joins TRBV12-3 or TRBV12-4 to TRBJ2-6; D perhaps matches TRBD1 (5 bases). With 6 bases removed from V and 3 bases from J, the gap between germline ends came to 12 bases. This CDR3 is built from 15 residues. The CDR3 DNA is TGTGCCAGCAGCCAAGACAGAATTGGGGCCAACGTCCTGACTTTC. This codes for CASSQDRIGANVLTF.

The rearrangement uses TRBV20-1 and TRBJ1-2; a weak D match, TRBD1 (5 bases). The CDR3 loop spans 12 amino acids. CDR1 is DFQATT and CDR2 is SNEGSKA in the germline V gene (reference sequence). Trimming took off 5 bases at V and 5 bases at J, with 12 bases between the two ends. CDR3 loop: CSAHRGRYGYTF. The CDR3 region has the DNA TGCAGTGCTCATCGGGGGAGATATGGCTACACCTTC.

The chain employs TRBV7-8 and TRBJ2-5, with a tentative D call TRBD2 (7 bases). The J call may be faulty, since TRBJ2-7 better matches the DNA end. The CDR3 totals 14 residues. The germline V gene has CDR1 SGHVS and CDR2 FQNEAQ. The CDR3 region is CASSGGANIYEQYF. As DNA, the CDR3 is TGTGCCAGCTCGGGGGGCGCGAATATTTACGAGCAGTACTTC.

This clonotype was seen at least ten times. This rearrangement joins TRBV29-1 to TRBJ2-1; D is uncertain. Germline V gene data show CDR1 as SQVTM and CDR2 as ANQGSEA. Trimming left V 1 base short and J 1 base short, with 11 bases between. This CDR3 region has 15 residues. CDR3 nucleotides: TGCAGCGTTGAAGGCAGCCGTCAATCCTACAATGAGCAGTTCTTC. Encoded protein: CSVEGSRQSYNEQFF.

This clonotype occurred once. The CDR3 DNA reads as TGTGCCAGCAGTGTAGGACTAAGCCACGAGCAGTACTTC. This codes for CASSVGLSHEQYF. The chain combines TRBV27 with TRBJ2-7; the D gene is possibly TRBD2 (6 bases). With 5 bases removed from V and 5 bases from J, the gap between germline ends came to 13 bases. CDR1 is MNHEY and CDR2 is SMNVEV in the germline V gene (reference sequence). This CDR3 has 13 amino acids.